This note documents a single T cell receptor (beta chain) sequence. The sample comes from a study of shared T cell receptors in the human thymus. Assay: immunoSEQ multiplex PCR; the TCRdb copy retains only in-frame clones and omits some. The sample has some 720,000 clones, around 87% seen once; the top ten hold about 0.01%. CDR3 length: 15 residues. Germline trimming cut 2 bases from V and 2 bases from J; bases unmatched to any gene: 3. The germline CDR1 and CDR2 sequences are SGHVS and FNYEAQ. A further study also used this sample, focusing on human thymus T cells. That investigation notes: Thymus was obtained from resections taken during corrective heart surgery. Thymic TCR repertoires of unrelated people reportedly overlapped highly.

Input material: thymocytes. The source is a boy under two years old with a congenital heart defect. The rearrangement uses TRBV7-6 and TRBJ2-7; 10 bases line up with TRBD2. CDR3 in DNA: TGTGCCAGCAGCTTACGAGGACTAGCGGCCTACGAGCAGTACTTC. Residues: CASSLRGLAAYEQYF.